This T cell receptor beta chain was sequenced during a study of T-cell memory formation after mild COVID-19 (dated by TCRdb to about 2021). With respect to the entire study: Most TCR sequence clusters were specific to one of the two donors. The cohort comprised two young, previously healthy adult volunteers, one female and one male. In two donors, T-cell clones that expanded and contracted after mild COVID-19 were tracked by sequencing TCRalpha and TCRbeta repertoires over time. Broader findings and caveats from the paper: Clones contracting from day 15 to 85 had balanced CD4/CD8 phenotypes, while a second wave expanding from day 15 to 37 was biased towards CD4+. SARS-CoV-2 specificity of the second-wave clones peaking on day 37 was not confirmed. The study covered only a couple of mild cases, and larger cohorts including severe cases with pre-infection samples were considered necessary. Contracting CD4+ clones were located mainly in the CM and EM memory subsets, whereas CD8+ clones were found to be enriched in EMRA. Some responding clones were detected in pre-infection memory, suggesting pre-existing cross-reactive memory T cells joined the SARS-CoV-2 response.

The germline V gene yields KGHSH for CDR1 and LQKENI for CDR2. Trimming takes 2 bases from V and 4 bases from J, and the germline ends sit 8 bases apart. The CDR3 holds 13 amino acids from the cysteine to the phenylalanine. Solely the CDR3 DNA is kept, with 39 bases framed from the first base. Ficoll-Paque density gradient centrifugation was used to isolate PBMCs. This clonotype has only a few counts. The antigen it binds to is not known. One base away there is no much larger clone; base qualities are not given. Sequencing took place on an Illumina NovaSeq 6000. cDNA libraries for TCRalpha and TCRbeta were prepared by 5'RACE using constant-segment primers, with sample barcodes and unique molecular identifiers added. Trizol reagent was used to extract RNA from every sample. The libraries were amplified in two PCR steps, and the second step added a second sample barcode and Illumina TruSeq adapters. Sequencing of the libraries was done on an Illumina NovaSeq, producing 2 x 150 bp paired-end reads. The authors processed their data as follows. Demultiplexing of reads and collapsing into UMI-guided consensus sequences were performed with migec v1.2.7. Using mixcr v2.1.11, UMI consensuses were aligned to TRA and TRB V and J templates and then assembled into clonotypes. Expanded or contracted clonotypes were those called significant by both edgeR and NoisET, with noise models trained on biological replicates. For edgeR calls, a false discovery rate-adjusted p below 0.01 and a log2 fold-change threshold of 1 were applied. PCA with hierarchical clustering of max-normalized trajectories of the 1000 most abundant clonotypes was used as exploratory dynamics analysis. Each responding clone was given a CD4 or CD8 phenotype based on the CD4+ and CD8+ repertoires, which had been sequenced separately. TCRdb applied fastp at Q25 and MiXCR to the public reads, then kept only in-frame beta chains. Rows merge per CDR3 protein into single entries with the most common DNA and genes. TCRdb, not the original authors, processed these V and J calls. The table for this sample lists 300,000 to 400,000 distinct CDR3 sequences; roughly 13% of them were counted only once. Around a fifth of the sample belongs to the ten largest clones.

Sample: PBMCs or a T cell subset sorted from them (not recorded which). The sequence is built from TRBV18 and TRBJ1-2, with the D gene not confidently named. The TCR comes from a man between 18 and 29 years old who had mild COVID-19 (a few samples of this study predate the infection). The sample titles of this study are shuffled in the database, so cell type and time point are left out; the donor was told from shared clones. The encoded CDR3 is CASSPEETYGYTF. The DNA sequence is TGTGCCAGCTCACCAGAAGAAACCTATGGCTACACCTTC.